This T cell receptor (beta chain) was identified during a study of blood T cell repertoires in COVID-19. Whole-study context: COVID-19 samples, acute and convalescent, were from the United States, Italy and Spain. From T cells, B-cell-depleted T cells, or PBMCs came the material, which was cDNA or gDNA.

V lost 6 bases and J lost 4, with 10 bases in between. CDR1 is LNHDA, CDR2 SQIVND, per germline (reference sequence). The CDR3 consists of 13 residues. Original data processing: Reference gene primers were amplified, and this amplification served to estimate nucleated cell counts. The table came from immunoSEQ multiplex PCR; TCRdb's copy has only in-frame clones and leaves some out. That table gives V, J and clone size, and the DNA gave D and trimming. The repertoire holds 52,000 or so clones, with about 81% as singletons. The sequence derives from a man in his 70s with active COVID-19. V and J are TRBV19 and TRBJ2-1; D is perhaps TRBD2 (5 bases). Material for sequencing was peripheral blood. The CDR3 nucleotides read TGTGCCAGTAGCGGACTGAGATACAATGAGCAGTTCTTC. Its translation: CASSGLRYNEQFF.